Below are 15 T cell receptor beta chains sequenced from a single sample in a study of cytomegalovirus exposure and HLA in healthy donors. PCR used 60 Vbeta primers and 13 Jbeta primers. Libraries were prepared by immunoSEQ multiplex PCR; TCRdb keeps only in-frame clonotypes and omits some of them. In the table there are over 95,000 clones, around 77% of which are singletons. The specimen was PBMCs. The receptors shown here come from a female donor in good health and CMV-seronegative.

The chain couples TRBV11-3 to TRBJ2-3; 8 nucleotides line up with TRBD2. The germline CDR1 and CDR2 sequences are SGHNT and YENEEA. The junction had 0 bases not matched to a gene; V was cut back by 4 bases and J by 0 bases. The CDR3 spans 14 residues. CDR3 sequence reads: CASSSSGSTDTQYF. In nucleotides, the CDR3 is TGTGCCAGCAGCTCTAGCGGGAGCACAGATACGCAGTATTTT.

The genes are TRBV27 and TRBJ2-1; 8 nucleotides line up with TRBD2. This CDR3 contains 16 residues. With V trimmed by 5 bases and J by 0 bases, 6 bases remained unmatched. In germline, CDR1 is MNHEY, CDR2 SMNVEV (reference sequence). The CDR3 DNA follows: TGTGCCAGCAGTGGAGAGCGGGGGAGCTCCTACAATGAGCAGTTCTTC. Protein sequence: CASSGERGSSYNEQFF.

The CDR3 here is CASSPPTGRNTIYF. The DNA of the CDR3 is TGTGCCAGCTCACCACCGACAGGACGGAACACCATATATTTT. The chain couples TRBV18 to TRBJ1-3; D is possibly TRBD1 (6 bases). The CDR3 sequence is 14 residues long. The V and J ends lost 0 bases and 7 bases respectively, with 10 bases between them. Germline CDR1 is KGHSH and CDR2 is LQKENI.

This sequence joins TRBV12-5 and TRBJ2-3; 9 bases fit TRBD1. V was clipped by 5 bases and J by 4 bases; unmatched bases: 4. The CDR3 runs 14 residues. Per germline, CDR1 LGHNT and CDR2 FRNRAP. This CDR3 reads CASGRGQGADTQYF. The CDR3 DNA is TGTGCTAGTGGTCGGGGACAGGGAGCAGATACGCAGTATTTT. The variable domain in full, with the rest retrieved from reference TRBV12-5 and TRBJ2-3, is DARVTQTPRHKVTEMGQEVTMRCQPILGHNTVFWYRQTMMQGLELLAYFRNRAPLDDSGMPKDRFSAEMPDATLATLKIQPSEPRDSAVYFCASGRGQGADTQYFGPGTRLTVL.

This chain links TRBV13 with TRBJ2-7; TRBD2 matches at 9 bases. CDR3 length: 15 amino acids. The V gene's germline CDR1 is PRHDT and CDR2 FYEKMQ (reference sequence). The J segment lost 2 bases and the V segment lost 6 bases, leaving 8 bases of the junction unmatched. CDR3 loop: CASRPIAGAPYEQYF. CDR3 DNA sequence: TGTGCCAGCAGACCTATAGCGGGGGCTCCCTACGAGCAGTACTTC.

The chain carries TRBV7-9 and TRBJ2-7; D not certain. Trimming left V 5 bases short and J 2 bases short, with 7 bases between. CDR1 is SEHNR, CDR2 FQNEAQ, per germline (reference sequence). The CDR3 length is 12 residues. The CDR3 coding sequence is TGTGCCAGCAGCCCCCCGGCCTACGAGCAGTACTTC. Translated: CASSPPAYEQYF.

This chain uses TRBV6-5 with TRBJ1-1; D possibly corresponds to TRBD1 (5 bases). The CDR3 is 13 residues long. The germline V and J ends were trimmed by 5 bases and 3 bases, with 10 bases remaining between them. Germline lookup yields CDR1 MNHEY and CDR2 SVGAGI. The CDR3 DNA sequence: TGTGCCAGCAGTCTATGGGGGGACACTGAAGCTTTCTTT. Translating it yields CASSLWGDTEAFF.

This chain links TRBV5-4 with TRBJ2-5, with D possibly TRBD1 on 6 matching bases. Between the trimmed V and J ends, which lost 3 bases and 4 bases, there was a span of 10 bases. Germline V gene sequence: CDR1 SGHNT, CDR2 YYREEE (reference sequence). The CDR3 totals 13 residues. This chain's CDR3 is CASSSLGAETQYF. The CDR3 region has the DNA TGTGCCAGCAGCTCCCTGGGGGCAGAGACCCAGTACTTC.

This chain uses TRBV11-3 with TRBJ1-1, with D perhaps matching TRBD1 (5 bases). Trimming shortened V by 3 bases and J by 11 bases, and 16 bases separated the two germline ends. The CDR3 covers 13 residues. Germline assignment: CDR1 SGHNT and CDR2 YENEEA. The CDR3 coding sequence is TGTGCCAGCAGCTTGGCAAGGGGAGGATACGCTTTCTTT. Protein product: CASSLARGGYAFF.

This rearrangement joins TRBV18 to TRBJ1-1, with D tentatively TRBD1 (6 bases). CDR3 length: 15 amino acids. CDR1 is KGHSH and CDR2 is LQKENI in the germline V gene. Trimming cost V 6 bases and J 6 bases, with 20 bases left between them. In nucleotides, the CDR3 is TGTGCCAGCTCCCTCAATACAGGGCTTTTCGCTGAAGCTTTCTTT. This sequence encodes CASSLNTGLFAEAFF. The variable domain in full, completed from reference TRBV18 and TRBJ1-1, reads NAGVMQNPRHLVRRRGQEARLRCSPMKGHSHVYWYRQLPEEGLKFMVYLQKENIIDESGMPKERFSAEFPKEGPSILRIQQVVRGDSAAYFCASSLNTGLFAEAFFGQGTRLTVV.

The V call is TRBV2, the J call TRBJ1-2, with 7 bases aligning to TRBD1. V lost 7 bases, J lost 4 bases, and 9 bases stayed unmatched. In germline, CDR1 is SNHLY, CDR2 FYNNEI. The CDR3 consists of 14 residues. The CDR3 DNA reads TGTGCCAGCAAGGGGACAGAGTTATCCTATGGCTACACCTTC. This encodes CASKGTELSYGYTF. Together with reference TRBV2 and TRBJ1-2, the CDR3 gives the full variable domain: EPEVTQTPSHQVTQMGQEVILRCVPISNHLYFYWYRQILGQKVEFLVSFYNNEISEKSEIFDDQFSVERPDGSNFTLKIRSTKLEDSAMYFCASKGTELSYGYTFGSGTRLTVV.

The chain joins TRBV18 to TRBJ1-6, with D perhaps matching TRBD1 (5 bases). V gave up 3 bases and J gave up 7 bases, with 13 bases separating them. This CDR3 spans 15 amino acids. Germline V gene data show CDR1 as KGHSH and CDR2 as LQKENI. The CDR3 here is CASSPYRTGNSPLHF. The DNA of the CDR3 is TGTGCCAGCTCACCGTACCGCACAGGAAATTCACCCCTCCACTTT.

The gene calls are TRBV7-2 and TRBJ2-7; 8 bases align to TRBD2. V was pared by 3 bases and J by 3 bases, with 7 bases of the junction left unmatched. The CDR3 covers 15 residues. Germline CDR1 SGHTA, CDR2 FQGNSA. CDR3 in DNA: TGTGCCAGCAGCTTCCAGCCGGGACTAGGCTACGAGCAGTACTTC. Translating it yields CASSFQPGLGYEQYF.

The V call is TRBV7-2, the J call TRBJ2-7; 8 nucleotides align to TRBD2. V trimming: 2 bases; J trimming: 0 bases; junction bases outside the gene matches: 12. The germline V gene has CDR1 SGHTA and CDR2 FQGNSA. The CDR3 has 18 residues. This CDR3 reads CASSLRPGGAKSSYEQYF. The CDR3 DNA sequence: TGTGCCAGCAGCTTAAGGCCCGGGGGGGCGAAAAGCTCCTACGAGCAGTACTTC. The whole variable domain, remainder taken from reference TRBV7-2 and TRBJ2-7, is GAGVSQSPSNKVTEKGKDVELRCDPISGHTALYWYRQSLGQGLEFLIYFQGNSAPDKSGLPSDRFSAERTGGSVSTLTIQRTQQEDSAVYLCASSLRPGGAKSSYEQYFGPGTRLTVT.

The chain is built from TRBV30 and TRBJ2-7; D uncertain. The ends were cut back, 5 bases at V and 6 bases at J, with 20 bases in the middle. The CDR3 runs 14 residues. Germline CDR1 and CDR2: GTSNPN and SVGIG (reference sequence). CDR3 DNA sequence: TGTGCCTGGCTGTTGCCGTACGGAAGGAGCGAGCAGTACTTC. As protein: CAWLLPYGRSEQYF.